The sequence of this T cell receptor (beta chain) was determined in a study of CD8+ T cells in alopecia areata (dated by TCRdb to about 2018). For context, the study as a whole: In both human patients and the C3H/HeJ mouse model, the study applied high-throughput TCRbeta sequencing to look at T cell clonal expansion in alopecia areata. immunoSEQ multiplex PCR using 35 Vbeta forward primers and 13 Jbeta reverse primers was used to amplify TCRbeta CDR3 regions. RNA came from the PAXgene miRNA kit for fixed scalp, the miRNeasy kit for PBMCs, and the RNeasy kit for mouse skin. In humans, TCRbeta sequencing was performed on scalp tissue and on sorted CD4+ and CD8+ peripheral blood T cells from healthy controls and from patients with patchy or totalis/universalis alopecia areata. Clonality in the scalp was compared among normal scalp (n=4), patchy alopecia areata scalp (n=8), and alopecia totalis/universalis scalp (n=8).

As regards this clone: Its antigen remains unidentified. Per-nucleotide qualities are absent, and no much larger clonotype sits a single base away.

Germline trimming: 7 bases from V, 3 bases from J; junction bases outside gene matches: 3. The CDR3 holds 13 amino acids from the cysteine to the phenylalanine. Just CDR3 DNA is preserved here, 39 bases in frame from base 1. The germline V gene gives CDR1 as SNHLY and CDR2 as FYNNEI. The library was produced with the immunoSEQ multiplex PCR assay. For TCR sequencing, RNA was extracted from every sample and reverse transcribed into cDNA to serve as template. SuperScript III was used for first-strand cDNA synthesis, primed with a 2:1 mix of oligo-dT and random hexamers. A synthetic immune receptor repertoire was used to assess amplification bias, and residual bias was removed computationally. Regarding the original processing steps: Raw reads were preprocessed for error removal, and CDR3 was defined according to IMGT conventions as running from the conserved cysteine to phenylalanine. Clonality was computed by normalizing Shannon entropy by log2 of the number of productive unique TCRs and subtracting the result from 1. Whether scalp clones were CD4 or CD8 was inferred by matching scalp TCRbeta sequences against CD4 and CD8 repertoires sorted from blood. TCRdb's version of the immuneACCESS table is confined to in-frame rearrangements and falls short of the full clone set. An unresolved V gene accounts for under half of the shortfall where checked; the remainder is of unknown origin. The V and J calls and clone size are taken from that table; D and trimming were inferred from the DNA. Recorded for this sample are 55,000 to 65,000 clones; roughly 40% of them occurred a single time. The ten most abundant clones make up roughly 51% of the sample.

Lesional scalp punch biopsies and peripheral blood were obtained from alopecia areata patients. PBMCs were isolated by density centrifugation and stained for CD3, CD4 and CD8, and CD4+ and CD8+ T cells were sorted on a FACSAria. Untreated alopecia areata patients were recruited as part of a multicenter biomarker study. Blood CD8+ T cells from about 5 biomarker-study patients were further sorted into NKG2D-low and NKG2D-high fractions. Beyond this particular receptor, the publication reports: Compared with normal scalp, lesional scalp, particularly in alopecia totalis/universalis, had higher clonality and more expanded CD8+ clones, which suggests antigenic drive. Resident alphabeta T cells in normal human skin are also sequenced, complicating scalp TCR repertoire analysis, unlike mouse skin dominated by gammadelta T cells. TCR sequences shared between patients were less clear than in mice, possibly partly because of HLA diversity in the patient population.

The sample was NKG2D-low CD8+ T cells sorted from blood. The cell subset or site label here, explained by the study, means: sorted CD8+ NKG2D-low blood T cells. This TCR was recovered from a human donor with alopecia areata. The rearranged segments are TRBV2 and TRBJ2-7; 10 junctional bases match TRBD2. Here the CDR3 is given as CASILAGDYEQYF. The nucleotide sequence reads as follows: TGTGCCAGCATCCTAGCGGGAGACTACGAGCAGTACTTC.